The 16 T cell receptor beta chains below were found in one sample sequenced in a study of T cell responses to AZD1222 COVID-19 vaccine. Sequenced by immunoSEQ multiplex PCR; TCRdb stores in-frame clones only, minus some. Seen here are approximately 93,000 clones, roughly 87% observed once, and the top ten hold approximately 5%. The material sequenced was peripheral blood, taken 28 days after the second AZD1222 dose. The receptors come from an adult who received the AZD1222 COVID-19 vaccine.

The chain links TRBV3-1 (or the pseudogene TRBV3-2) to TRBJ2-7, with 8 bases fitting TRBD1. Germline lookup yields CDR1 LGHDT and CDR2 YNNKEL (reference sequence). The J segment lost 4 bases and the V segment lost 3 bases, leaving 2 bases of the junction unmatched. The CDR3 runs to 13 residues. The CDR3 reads CASSHGQGYEQYV. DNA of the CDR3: TGTGCCAGCAGCCACGGACAGGGATACGAGCAGTACGTC.

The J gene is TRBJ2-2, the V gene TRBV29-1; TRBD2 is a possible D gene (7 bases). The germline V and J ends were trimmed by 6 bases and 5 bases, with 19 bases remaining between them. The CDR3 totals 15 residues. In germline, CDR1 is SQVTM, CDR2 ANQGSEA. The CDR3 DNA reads TGCAGCGTCAGCGGTAGGGGGGGCCGGACCGGGGAGCTGTTTTTT. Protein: CSVSGRGGRTGELFF.

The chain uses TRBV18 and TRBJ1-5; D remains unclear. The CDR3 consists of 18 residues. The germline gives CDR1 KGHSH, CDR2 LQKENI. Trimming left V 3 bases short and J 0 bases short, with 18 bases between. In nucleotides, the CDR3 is TGTGCCAGCTCACCGTATAGTGCTAGGACTTATAGCAATCAGCCCCAGCATTTT. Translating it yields CASSPYSARTYSNQPQHF.

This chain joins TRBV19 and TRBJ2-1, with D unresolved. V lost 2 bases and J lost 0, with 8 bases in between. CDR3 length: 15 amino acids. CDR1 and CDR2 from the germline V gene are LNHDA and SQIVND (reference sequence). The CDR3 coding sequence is TGTGCCAGTAGTATAACTGGAAGCTCCTACAATGAGCAGTTCTTC. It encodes CASSITGSSYNEQFF.

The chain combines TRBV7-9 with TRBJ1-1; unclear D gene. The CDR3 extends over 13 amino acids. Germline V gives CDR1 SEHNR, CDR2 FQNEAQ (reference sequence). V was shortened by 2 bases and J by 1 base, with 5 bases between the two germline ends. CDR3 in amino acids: CASSLFENTEAFF. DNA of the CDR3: TGTGCCAGCAGCTTATTTGAGAACACTGAAGCTTTCTTT.

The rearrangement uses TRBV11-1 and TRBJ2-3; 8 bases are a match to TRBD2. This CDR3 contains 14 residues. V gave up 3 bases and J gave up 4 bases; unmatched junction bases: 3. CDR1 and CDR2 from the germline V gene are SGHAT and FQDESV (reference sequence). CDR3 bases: TGTGCCAGCAGCTTCCCGGGACTAGCAGATACGCAGTATTTT. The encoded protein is CASSFPGLADTQYF.

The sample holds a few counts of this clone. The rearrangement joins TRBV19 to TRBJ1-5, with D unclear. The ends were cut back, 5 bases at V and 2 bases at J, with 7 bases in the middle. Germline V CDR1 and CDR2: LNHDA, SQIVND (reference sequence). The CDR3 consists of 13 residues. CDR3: CASSLVGNQPQHF. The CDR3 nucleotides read TGTGCCAGTAGTCTAGTAGGCAATCAGCCCCAGCATTTT.

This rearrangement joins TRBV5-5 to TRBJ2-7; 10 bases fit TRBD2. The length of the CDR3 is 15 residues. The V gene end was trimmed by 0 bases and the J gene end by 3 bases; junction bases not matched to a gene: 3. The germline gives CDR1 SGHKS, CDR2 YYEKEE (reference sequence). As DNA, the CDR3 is TGTGCCAGCAGCTTGGAACTAGCGGGGCTCTACGAGCAGTACTTC. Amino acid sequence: CASSLELAGLYEQYF.

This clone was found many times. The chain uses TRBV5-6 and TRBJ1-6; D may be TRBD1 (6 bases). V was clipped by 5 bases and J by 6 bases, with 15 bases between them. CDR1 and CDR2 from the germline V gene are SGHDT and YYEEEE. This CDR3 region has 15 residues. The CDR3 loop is CASRDRRGGNSPLHF. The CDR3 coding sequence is TGTGCCAGCAGAGACCGCAGGGGTGGTAATTCACCCCTCCACTTT.

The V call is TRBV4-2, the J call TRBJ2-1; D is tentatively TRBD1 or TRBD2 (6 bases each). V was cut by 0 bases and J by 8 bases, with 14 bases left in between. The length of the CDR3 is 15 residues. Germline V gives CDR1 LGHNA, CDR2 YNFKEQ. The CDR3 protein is CASSQERGDWDEQFF. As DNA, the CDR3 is TGTGCCAGCAGCCAAGAGAGGGGGGACTGGGATGAGCAGTTCTTC.

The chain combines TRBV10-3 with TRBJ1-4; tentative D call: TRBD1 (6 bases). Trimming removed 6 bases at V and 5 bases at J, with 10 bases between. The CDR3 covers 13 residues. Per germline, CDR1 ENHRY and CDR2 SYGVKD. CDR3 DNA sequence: TGTGCCATCAGGGACAGCGGAAATGAAAAACTGTTTTTT. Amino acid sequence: CAIRDSGNEKLFF.

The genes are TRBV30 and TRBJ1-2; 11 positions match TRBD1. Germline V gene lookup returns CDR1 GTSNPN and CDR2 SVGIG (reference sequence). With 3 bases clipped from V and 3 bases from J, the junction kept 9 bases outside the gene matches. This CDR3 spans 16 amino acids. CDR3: CAWSRRDRGSHYGYTF. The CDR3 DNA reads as TGTGCCTGGAGCCGCAGGGACAGGGGGTCGCACTATGGCTACACCTTC.

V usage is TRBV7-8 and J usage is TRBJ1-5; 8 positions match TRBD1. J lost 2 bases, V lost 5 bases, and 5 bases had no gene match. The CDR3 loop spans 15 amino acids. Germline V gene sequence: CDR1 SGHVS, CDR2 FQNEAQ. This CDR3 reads CASSLGQGRNQPQHF. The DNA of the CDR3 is TGTGCCAGCAGCCTCGGACAGGGCCGCAATCAGCCCCAGCATTTT.

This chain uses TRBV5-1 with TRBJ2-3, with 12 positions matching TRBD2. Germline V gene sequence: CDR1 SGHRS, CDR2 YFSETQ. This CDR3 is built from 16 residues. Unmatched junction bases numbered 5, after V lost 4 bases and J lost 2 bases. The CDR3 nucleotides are TGCGCCAGCAGCCAGACTAGCGGGGGCCACACAGATACGCAGTATTTT. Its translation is CASSQTSGGHTDTQYF.

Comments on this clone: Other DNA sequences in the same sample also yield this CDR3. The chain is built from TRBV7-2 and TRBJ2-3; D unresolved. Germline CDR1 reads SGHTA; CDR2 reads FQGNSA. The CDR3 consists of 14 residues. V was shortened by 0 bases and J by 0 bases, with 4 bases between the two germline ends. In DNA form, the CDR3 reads TGTGCCAGCAGCTTAGCGGCTAGCACAGATACGCAGTATTTT. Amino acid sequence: CASSLAASTDTQYF.

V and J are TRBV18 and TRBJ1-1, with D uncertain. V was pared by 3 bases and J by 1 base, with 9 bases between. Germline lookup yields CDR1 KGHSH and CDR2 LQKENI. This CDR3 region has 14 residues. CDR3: CASSPGITNTEAFF. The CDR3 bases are TGTGCCAGCTCACCGGGGATCACGAACACTGAAGCTTTCTTT.